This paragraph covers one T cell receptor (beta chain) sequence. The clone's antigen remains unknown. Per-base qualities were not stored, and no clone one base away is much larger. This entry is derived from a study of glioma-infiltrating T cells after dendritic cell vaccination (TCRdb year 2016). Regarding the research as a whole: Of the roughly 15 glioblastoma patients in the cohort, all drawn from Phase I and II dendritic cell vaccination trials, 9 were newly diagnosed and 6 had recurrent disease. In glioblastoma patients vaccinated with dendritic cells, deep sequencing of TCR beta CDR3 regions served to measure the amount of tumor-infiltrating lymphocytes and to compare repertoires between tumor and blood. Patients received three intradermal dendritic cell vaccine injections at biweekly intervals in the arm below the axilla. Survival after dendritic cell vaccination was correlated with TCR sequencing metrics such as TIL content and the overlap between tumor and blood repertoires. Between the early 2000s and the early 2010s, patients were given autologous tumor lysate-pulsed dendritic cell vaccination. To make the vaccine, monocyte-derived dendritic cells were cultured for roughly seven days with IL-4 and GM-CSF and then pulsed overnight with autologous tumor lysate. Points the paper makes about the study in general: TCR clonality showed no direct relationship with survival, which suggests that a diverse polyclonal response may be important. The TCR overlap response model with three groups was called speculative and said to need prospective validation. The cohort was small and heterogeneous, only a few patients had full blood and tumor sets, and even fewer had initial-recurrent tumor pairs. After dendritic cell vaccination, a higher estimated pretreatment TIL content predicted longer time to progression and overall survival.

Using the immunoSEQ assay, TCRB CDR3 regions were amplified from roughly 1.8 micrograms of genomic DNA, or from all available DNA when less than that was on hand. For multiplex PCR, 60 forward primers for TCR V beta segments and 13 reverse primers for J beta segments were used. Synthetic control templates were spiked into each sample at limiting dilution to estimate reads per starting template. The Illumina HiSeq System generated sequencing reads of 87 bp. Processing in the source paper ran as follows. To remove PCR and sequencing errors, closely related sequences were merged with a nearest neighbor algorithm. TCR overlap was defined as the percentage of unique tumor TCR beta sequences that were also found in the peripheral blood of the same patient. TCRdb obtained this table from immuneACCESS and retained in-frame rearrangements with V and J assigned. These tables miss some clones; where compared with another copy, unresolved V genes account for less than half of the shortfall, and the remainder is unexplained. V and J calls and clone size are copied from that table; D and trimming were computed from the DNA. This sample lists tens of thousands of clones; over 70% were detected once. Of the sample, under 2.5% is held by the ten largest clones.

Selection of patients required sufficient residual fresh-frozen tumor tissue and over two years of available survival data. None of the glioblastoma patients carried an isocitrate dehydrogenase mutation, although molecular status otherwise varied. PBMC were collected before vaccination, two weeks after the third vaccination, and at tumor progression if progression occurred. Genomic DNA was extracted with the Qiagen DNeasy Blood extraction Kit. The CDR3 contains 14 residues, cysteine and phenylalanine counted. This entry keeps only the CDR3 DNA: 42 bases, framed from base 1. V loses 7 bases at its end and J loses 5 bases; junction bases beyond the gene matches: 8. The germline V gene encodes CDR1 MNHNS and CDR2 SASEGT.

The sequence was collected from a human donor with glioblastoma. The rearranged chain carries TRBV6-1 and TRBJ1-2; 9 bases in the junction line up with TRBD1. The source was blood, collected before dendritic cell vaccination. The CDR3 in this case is CASNEPGQGYGYTF. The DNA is TGTGCCAGCAACGAACCGGGACAGGGTTATGGCTACACCTTC.